This T cell receptor beta chain was recovered during a study of T cells in Graves' hyperthyroidism and ophthalmopathy. The CDR3 sequence is 16 residues long. Trimming removed 4 bases from V and 1 base from J; junction bases left unmatched: 7. Template material for amplifying TCR beta CDR3 regions consisted of RNA transcripts. The primer set for the first-round RT-PCR of the TCR CDR3 was HTBI. Each CDR3 protein is one row after TCRdb ran MiXCR on the multiplex PCR reads. The sample has fewer than 650,000 distinct CDR3 sequences; approximately 15% are singletons. This clonotype was counted ten times or more.

Sequences were obtained from blood. This receptor was identified in a woman aged 18-35 years with Graves' ophthalmopathy. This chain links TRBV12-3 or TRBV12-4 with TRBJ1-3, with 7 nucleotides matching TRBD1. The CDR3 reads CASSSPGTVSGNTIYF. The CDR3 region has the DNA TGTGCCAGCAGTTCCCCGGGGACAGTTTCTGGAAACACCATATATTTT.